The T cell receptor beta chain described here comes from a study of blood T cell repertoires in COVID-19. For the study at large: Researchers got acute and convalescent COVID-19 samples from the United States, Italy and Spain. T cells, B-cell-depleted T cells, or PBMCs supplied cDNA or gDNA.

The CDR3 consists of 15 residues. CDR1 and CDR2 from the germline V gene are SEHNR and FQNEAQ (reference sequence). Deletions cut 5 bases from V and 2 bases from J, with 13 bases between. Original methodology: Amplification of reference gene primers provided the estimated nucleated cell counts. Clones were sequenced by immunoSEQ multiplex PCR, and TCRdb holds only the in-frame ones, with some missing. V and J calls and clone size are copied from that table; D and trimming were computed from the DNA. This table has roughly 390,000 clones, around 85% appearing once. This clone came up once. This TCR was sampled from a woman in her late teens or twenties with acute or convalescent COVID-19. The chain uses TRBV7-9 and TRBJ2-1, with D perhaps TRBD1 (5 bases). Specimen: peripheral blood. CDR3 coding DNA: TGTGCCAGCAGCCATCAGGGCGAAACCTACAATGAGCAGTTCTTC. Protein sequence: CASSHQGETYNEQFF.